One sample yielded the 26 T cell receptor beta chains listed below, sequenced in a study of OX40 agonist ivuxolimab in advanced cancers. Library prep was done by the immunoSEQ multiplex PCR assay. TCRdb limited this immuneACCESS table to in-frame rearrangements with V and J called. A share of clones is missing; checked studies link under half to unresolved V genes, and the rest is unexplained. The sample table records 60,000 to 90,000 clones; over 70% of these occur just once. The ten top clones hold about 0.8% of the sample. This material consisted of CD4+ or CD8+ T cells sorted from blood, taken in a trial of the OX40 agonist ivuxolimab. All receptors come from an adult with an advanced solid tumor such as melanoma, head and neck, liver or kidney cancer.

The gene calls are TRBV7-2 and TRBJ2-7; 11 bases agree with TRBD1. V lost 5 bases to trimming and J lost 4 bases; unmatched junction nucleotides: 4. Germline V gene lookup returns CDR1 SGHTA and CDR2 FQGNSA. The CDR3 contains 14 residues. The CDR3 loop reads CASSRTGGSYEQYF. CDR3 DNA sequence: TGTGCCAGCAGCCGGACAGGGGGCTCGTACGAGCAGTACTTC.

CDR3 in amino acids: CASSQEGSGSSGANVLTF. The CDR3 DNA reads TGCGCCAGCAGCCAAGAAGGTAGCGGGAGTTCTGGGGCCAACGTCCTGACTTTC. The V call is TRBV4-3, the J call TRBJ2-6; 9 bases map to TRBD2. The junction had 4 bases not matched to a gene; V was cut back by 0 bases and J by 1 base. Germline-derived CDR1 and CDR2 are LGHNA and YSLEER. The CDR3 is 18 amino acids.

The J gene is TRBJ1-2, the V gene TRBV28; D is ambiguous. Between the trimmed V and J ends, which lost 5 bases and 4 bases, there was a span of 17 bases. The CDR3 sequence is 15 residues long. Per the germline V gene, CDR1 is MDHEN and CDR2 is SYDVKM. The DNA of the CDR3 is TGTGCCAGCAGTACCGGGTTCCGCGAGGCCTATGGCTACACCTTC. Residues: CASSTGFREAYGYTF.

The rearrangement joins TRBV10-3 to TRBJ2-5; 7 nucleotides align to TRBD1. The J call is uncertain, as TRBJ2-7 better fits the DNA end. Germline V lookup: CDR1 ENHRY, CDR2 SYGVKD. CDR3 size: 14 residues. In nucleotides, the CDR3 is TGTGCCATCAGTGTCCGGGGACAGCGTGACGAGCAGTACTTC. Translated, it gives CAISVRGQRDEQYF.

J is TRBJ1-1 and V is TRBV6-5; possible D gene TRBD1, 5 bases. The CDR3 is 11 residues long. The germline V and J ends were trimmed by 6 bases and 5 bases, with 7 bases remaining between them. The germline V gene encodes CDR1 MNHEY and CDR2 SVGAGI. The CDR3 DNA follows: TGTGCCAGCAGCGCAGGGACTGAAGCTTTCTTT. As protein: CASSAGTEAFF.

This clone was detected a few times. V gene TRBV5-6 combines with J gene TRBJ2-1; the D gene could be TRBD1 or TRBD2 (5 bases each). Germline V gene sequence: CDR1 SGHDT, CDR2 YYEEEE. V gave up 7 bases and J gave up 3 bases, with 11 bases separating them. The CDR3 is 13 amino acids. The CDR3 DNA reads as TGTGCCAGCTGCCCGGGGCGCTACAATGAGCAGTTCTTC. Protein: CASCPGRYNEQFF.

This rearrangement joins TRBV6-5 to TRBJ2-1; no definite D call. This CDR3 spans 12 amino acids. Germline loops: CDR1 MNHEY, CDR2 SVGAGI. Trimming took off 2 bases at V and 3 bases at J, with 2 bases between the two ends. The CDR3 DNA is TGTGCCAGCAGTTACAACTACAATGAGCAGTTCTTC. It specifies CASSYNYNEQFF.

The chain recombines TRBV7-2 with TRBJ2-7; D unclear. Germline V CDR1 and CDR2: SGHTA, FQGNSA. Trimming removed 5 bases at V and 5 bases at J, with 13 bases between. There are 13 residues in the CDR3. Written as DNA, the CDR3 is TGTGCCAGCAGCCGGGCCCACGGCGACGAGCAGTACTTC. This gives the protein CASSRAHGDEQYF.

The CDR3 reads CASSDRGAGGDQPQHF. CDR3 nucleotides: TGTGCCAGCAGTGATAGGGGGGCAGGGGGCGACCAGCCCCAGCATTTT. The chain couples TRBV2 to TRBJ1-5; 8 bases are shared with TRBD1. Germline CDR1 SNHLY, CDR2 FYNNEI. CDR3 length: 16 amino acids. The V segment lost 3 bases and the J segment 7 bases; nucleotides outside the gene matches: 11. The variable domain in full, with the rest retrieved from reference TRBV2 and TRBJ1-5, is EPEVTQTPSHQVTQMGQEVILRCVPISNHLYFYWYRQILGQKVEFLVSFYNNEISEKSEIFDDQFSVERPDGSNFTLKIRSTKLEDSAMYFCASSDRGAGGDQPQHFGDGTRLSIL.

The chain recombines TRBV2 with TRBJ1-1; tentative D call: TRBD1 (6 bases). Trimming removed 11 bases from V and 4 bases from J, with 20 bases in between. This CDR3 contains 14 residues. Germline loops: CDR1 SNHLY, CDR2 FYNNEI. The CDR3 DNA follows: TGTGCCCAATTAGGACAGCCAGGATTCACTGAAGCTTTCTTT. It yields the protein CAQLGQPGFTEAFF.

This clone is a singleton in its sample. CDR3 residues: CASSVASSGNTIYF. Here the CDR3 DNA reads TGTGCCAGCAGCGTAGCGAGCTCTGGAAACACCATATATTTT. V usage is TRBV9 and J usage is TRBJ1-3; no firm D call. The V gene lost 0 bases and the J gene lost 0 bases, with 4 bases spanning the gap. There are 14 residues in the CDR3. The germline CDR1 and CDR2 sequences are SGDLS and YYNGEE. The whole variable domain, remainder taken from reference TRBV9 and TRBJ1-3, is DSGVTQTPKHLITATGQRVTLRCSPRSGDLSVYWYQQSLDQGLQFLIQYYNGEERAKGNILERFSAQQFPDLHSELNLSSLELGDSALYFCASSVASSGNTIYFGEGSWLTVV.

This chain links TRBV11-2 with TRBJ2-7, with D perhaps matching TRBD2 (6 bases). V was trimmed by 3 bases and J by 5 bases, leaving 11 bases between them. The CDR3 extends over 13 amino acids. The germline CDR1 and CDR2 sequences are SGHAT and FQNNGV. CDR3 sequence (DNA): TGTGCCAGCAGCTTTACGGGGGAGGACGAGCAGTACTTC. Encoded protein: CASSFTGEDEQYF.

This clone appeared a single time. The rearrangement links TRBV5-1 to TRBJ1-5, with no clear D. V was cut by 0 bases and J by 0 bases, with 7 bases left in between. This CDR3 contains 15 residues. The germline CDR1 and CDR2 sequences are SGHRS and YFSETQ. This CDR3 reads CASSLDTNSNQPQHF. For the CDR3, the DNA is TGCGCCAGCAGCTTGGACACCAATAGCAATCAGCCCCAGCATTTT.

The chain couples TRBV2 to TRBJ2-5; TRBD2 might be the D (5 bases). Germline lookup yields CDR1 SNHLY and CDR2 FYNNEI. V lost 1 base, J lost 1 base, and 7 bases lay in between. The CDR3 spans 14 residues. CDR3 nucleotides: TGTGCCAGCAGTGAAGGGACTGTCCAAGAGACCCAGTACTTC. Amino acid sequence: CASSEGTVQETQYF.

The chain combines TRBV5-1 with TRBJ2-3; possible D gene TRBD2, 7 bases. Germline V lookup: CDR1 SGHRS, CDR2 YFSETQ. V dropped 4 bases and J dropped 4 bases, with 13 bases sitting between them. The CDR3 consists of 14 residues. CDR3 in DNA: TGCGCCAGCAGCCCGGGGGGCCGAGCAGATACGCAGTATTTT. It is translated as CASSPGGRADTQYF.

The rearrangement uses TRBV5-1 and TRBJ2-7; 7 bases agree with TRBD1. Germline V gives CDR1 SGHRS, CDR2 YFSETQ. With V trimmed by 0 bases and J by 1 base, 1 base remained unmatched. CDR3 size: 14 residues. Here the CDR3 DNA reads TGCGCCAGCAGCTTGGAGGACAGGTCCTACGAGCAGTACTTC. Translated, it gives CASSLEDRSYEQYF.

The count of this clone is one. This sequence joins TRBV2 and TRBJ1-2, with no clear D. The CDR3 loop spans 15 amino acids. Germline CDR1 reads SNHLY; CDR2 reads FYNNEI. V was cut by 9 bases and J by 5 bases, with 22 bases left in between. The DNA of the CDR3 is TGTGCCAGTACCAACCGAGCAGCTTCTGGTTATGGCTACACCTTC. It yields the protein CASTNRAASGYGYTF.

This clone was detected a few times. This rearrangement joins TRBV30 to TRBJ2-4; D is perhaps TRBD1 (5 bases). The length of the CDR3 is 12 residues. Germline V gene sequence: CDR1 GTSNPN, CDR2 SVGIG (reference sequence). V dropped 2 bases and J dropped 9 bases, with 11 bases sitting between them. The CDR3: CAWSPGRAIQYF. DNA of the CDR3: TGTGCCTGGAGTCCAGGGCGCGCCATTCAGTACTTC.

The rearrangement links TRBV28 to TRBJ1-6, with D maybe TRBD1 (6 bases). The germline CDR1 and CDR2 sequences are MDHEN and SYDVKM. V was trimmed by 6 bases and J by 7 bases, leaving 19 bases between them. There are 16 residues in the CDR3. CDR3 coding DNA: TGTGCCAGCAGGATGACCCATGGGGGGCCCAATTCACCCCTCCACTTT. Its translation is CASRMTHGGPNSPLHF.

Only a few counts were recorded for this clone. The rearrangement joins TRBV7-9 to TRBJ2-5, with D perhaps matching TRBD2 (7 bases). V lost 2 bases and J lost 3, with 10 bases in between. The CDR3 totals 14 residues. Looked up from germline, CDR1 is SEHNR and CDR2 is FQNEAQ (reference sequence). CDR3 in amino acids: CASSLRGGEETQYF. The CDR3 region has the DNA TGTGCCAGCAGCTTACGCGGGGGCGAAGAGACCCAGTACTTC.

The J gene is TRBJ2-5, the V gene TRBV7-2; maybe TRBD2 (7 bases). Germline loops: CDR1 SGHTA, CDR2 FQGNSA. With 5 bases removed from V and 5 bases from J, the gap between germline ends came to 21 bases. The CDR3 covers 16 residues. DNA for the CDR3: TGTGCCAGCAGCCTCGGGGGCGGGAGCCGGACGGAGACCCAGTACTTC. Translating it yields CASSLGGGSRTETQYF.

The chain is built from TRBV9 and TRBJ1-2, with D possibly matching TRBD1 (5 bases). Germline loops: CDR1 SGDLS, CDR2 YYNGEE. Between the trimmed V and J ends, which lost 0 bases and 5 bases, there was a span of 11 bases. This CDR3 is 14 amino acids long. The CDR3, as DNA: TGTGCCAGCAGCGTAGGGCAGGGTGGTTATGGCTACACCTTC. It translates to CASSVGQGGYGYTF.

This chain joins TRBV19 and TRBJ2-7; 9 bases match TRBD1. The germline gives CDR1 LNHDA, CDR2 SQIVND (reference sequence). This CDR3 is 15 amino acids long. Unmatched junction bases numbered 7, after V lost 5 bases and J lost 2 bases. In nucleotides, the CDR3 is TGTGCCAGTAGTGTCCGTTGGGACAGGGCCTACGAGCAGTACTTC. Translated: CASSVRWDRAYEQYF. The full variable domain, completed using reference TRBV19 and TRBJ2-7, is DGGITQSPKYLFRKEGQNVTLSCEQNLNHDAMYWYRQDPGQGLRLIYYSQIVNDFQKGDIAEGYSVSREKKESFPLTVTSAQKNPTAFYLCASSVRWDRAYEQYFGPGTRLTVT.

The chain couples TRBV7-2 to TRBJ1-2; no clear D. The CDR3 is made up of 13 amino acids. Deletions cut 5 bases from V and 8 bases from J, with 15 bases between. CDR1 is SGHTA and CDR2 is FQGNSA in the germline V gene. The DNA for the CDR3 is TGTGCCAGCAGCCCTGGTGGAGGGCTAGGCTACACCTTC. Translating gives CASSPGGGLGYTF.

The chain joins TRBV5-1 to TRBJ2-1; the D gene could be TRBD1 or TRBD2 (5 bases each). Deletions cut 0 bases from V and 3 bases from J, with 16 bases between. The CDR3 sequence is 17 residues long. Germline CDR1 is SGHRS and CDR2 is YFSETQ. CDR3 region: CASSLGGGDPFYNEQFF. The CDR3 DNA follows: TGCGCCAGCAGCTTGGGAGGTGGGGACCCCTTCTACAATGAGCAGTTCTTC.

In DNA form, the CDR3 reads TGTGCCAGCAGCTCCGGGACTGGTTCACCCCTCCACTTT. This sequence encodes CASSSGTGSPLHF. The V call is TRBV11-3, the J call TRBJ1-6; D possibly corresponds to TRBD1 (5 bases). This CDR3 has 13 residues. The V gene's germline CDR1 is SGHNT and CDR2 YENEEA. Trimming removed 4 bases from V and 9 bases from J, with 10 bases in between.